This is a list of T cell receptor beta chains from one sample in a study of T cells in Graves' hyperthyroidism and ophthalmopathy. Using its own MiXCR run on the multiplex PCR reads, TCRdb lists one record per CDR3 protein. The sample gives 400,000 to 500,000 distinct CDR3 sequences, roughly an eighth of which show up once; 5% to 6% is in the top ten. The specimen was blood. The receptor set was obtained from a woman under 30 with Graves' hyperthyroidism. Both conserved end residues are part of each CDR3.

V	J	CDR3
TRBV7-2	TRBJ2-3	CASSSTIWTGRTDTQYF
TRBV7-9	TRBJ1-1	CASSYQTGRTEAFF
TRBV7-3	TRBJ2-7	CASSATGTGSYEQYF
TRBV7-9	TRBJ2-1	CASSLGAGGDNEQFF
TRBV28	TRBJ1-2	CASSLAREWGGYTF
TRBV7-3	TRBJ2-1	CASRNRGAPPYNEQFF
TRBV9	TRBJ2-1	CASSRGTSGSSEQFF
TRBV29-1	TRBJ1-3	CSVSQGNTIYF
TRBV28	TRBJ1-5	CASSYLYSIDQPQHF
TRBV6-1	TRBJ1-1	CASSLTMRTEAFF
TRBV5-6	TRBJ1-1	CAGSSLLDGNTEAFF
TRBV10-3	TRBJ2-5	CAISDQWSGTGEETQYF
TRBV3-1	TRBJ2-7	CASSQEVEAYEQYF
TRBV13	TRBJ1-1	CASSLLTGKNTEAFF
TRBV10-3	TRBJ2-7	CAISESGLGGEQYF
TRBV4-1	TRBJ2-7	CASSQLESRSYEQYF
TRBV27	TRBJ2-7	CASSSRVHEQYF
TRBV2	TRBJ2-5	CANGPGQGAAETQYF
TRBV7-9	TRBJ1-1	CASSPTSGQQNTEAFF
TRBV20-1	TRBJ1-2	CSAGRGNYGYTF
TRBV7-9	TRBJ1-5	CASSSTGSNQPQHF
TRBV28	TRBJ2-4	CASSPGTSGISPAKNIQYF
TRBV7-9	TRBJ2-5	CASSLALSGTQYF
TRBV7-2	TRBJ2-1	CASSLMEGYNEQFF
TRBV30	TRBJ2-2	CAWSKGWTGELFF
TRBV29-1	TRBJ1-1	CSVRGQGRTEAFF
TRBV7-9	TRBJ2-1	CASSLASGSSYNEQFF
TRBV18	TRBJ2-3	CASSPSITDTQYF
TRBV11-2	TRBJ2-7	CASSSLTGFYEQYF
TRBV29-1	TRBJ2-3	CSVVGGDRADTQYF
TRBV20-1	TRBJ1-2	CSARAPGFSPYGYTF
TRBV7-9	TRBJ2-7	CASSPIGGTYYEQYF
TRBV20-1	TRBJ2-1	CSASASGSSYNEQFF
TRBV7-2	TRBJ2-5	CASSSLGGRGTQYF
TRBV3-1	TRBJ2-3	CASSQETLADLADTQYF
TRBV14	TRBJ2-1	CASSQEEGLAGANEQFF
TRBV28	TRBJ2-5	CASSLFSGVQETQYF
TRBV30	TRBJ1-4	CAGGGINEKLFF
TRBV15	TRBJ1-5	CATSYRDQPQHF
TRBV7-6	TRBJ2-7	CASSPWDRAGEQYF
TRBV7-2	TRBJ1-3	CASSPQAGGFGNTIYF
TRBV12-3/TRBV12-4	TRBJ2-1	CASWSSGPREEQFF
TRBV6-1	TRBJ1-4	CASSSIDSNEKLFF
TRBV14	TRBJ2-7	CASRNGQGSTYEQYF
TRBV10-2	TRBJ2-7	CATKTGGDEQYF
TRBV28	TRBJ2-3	CASSYAGQGAGGLNTQYF
TRBV20-1	TRBJ2-7	CSARGPPGQYF
TRBV18	TRBJ2-7	CASSPSTGAREQYF
TRBV5-1	TRBJ2-1	CASSLDPASSYNEQFF